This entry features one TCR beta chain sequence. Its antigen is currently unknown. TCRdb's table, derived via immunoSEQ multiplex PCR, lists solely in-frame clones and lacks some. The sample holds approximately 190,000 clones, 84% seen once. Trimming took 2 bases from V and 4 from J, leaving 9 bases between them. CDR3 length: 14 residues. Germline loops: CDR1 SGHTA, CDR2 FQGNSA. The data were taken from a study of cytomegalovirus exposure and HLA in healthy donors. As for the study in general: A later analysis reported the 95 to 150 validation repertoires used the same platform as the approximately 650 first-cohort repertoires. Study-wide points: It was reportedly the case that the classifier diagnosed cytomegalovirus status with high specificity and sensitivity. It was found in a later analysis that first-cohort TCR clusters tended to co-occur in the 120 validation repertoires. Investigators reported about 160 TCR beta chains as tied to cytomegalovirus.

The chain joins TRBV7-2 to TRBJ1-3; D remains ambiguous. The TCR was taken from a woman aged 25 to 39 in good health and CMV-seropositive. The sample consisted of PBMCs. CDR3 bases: TGTGCCAGCAGCTTACCGAGGGAGGGAAACACCATATATTTT. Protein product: CASSLPREGNTIYF.